This T cell receptor (beta chain) derives from a study of blood T cell repertoires in COVID-19. About the research overall: From T cells, B-cell-depleted T cells, or PBMCs came the material, which was cDNA or gDNA.

Profiled with immunoSEQ multiplex PCR; TCRdb holds only in-frame clones, not every one. The data hold hundreds of thousands of clones, with roughly 85% observed a single time. CDR1 and CDR2 (germline): MNHEY, SVGEGT. Trimming cost V 1 base and J 7 bases, with 11 bases left between them. This CDR3 spans 14 amino acids. The receptor was derived from a woman aged 45-60 years who had recovered from COVID-19. The specimen was peripheral blood. The chain combines TRBV6-2 or TRBV6-3 with TRBJ1-5, with unresolved D. CDR3 amino acids: CASSYLPRRQPQHF. The DNA for the CDR3 is TGTGCCAGCAGTTACTTGCCCCGGAGGCAGCCCCAGCATTTT.